Presented here are 32 T cell receptor beta chains from one specimen sequenced in a study of blood T cell repertoires in COVID-19. The data were produced by immunoSEQ multiplex PCR, yet TCRdb's version contains in-frame clones alone and is incomplete. The repertoire holds roughly 220,000 clones, with 60% to 85% as singletons. Sequenced sample: peripheral blood. The receptors originated from a woman in her seventies with acute or convalescent COVID-19.

This clone was counted between two and nine times. The V call is TRBV30, the J call TRBJ1-5; the D gene is possibly TRBD1 (5 bases). The germline V gene has CDR1 GTSNPN and CDR2 SVGIG (reference sequence). Trimming shortened V by 1 base and J by 1 base, and 11 bases separated the two germline ends. The CDR3 has 15 residues. The CDR3: CAWSGMGLSNQPQHF. CDR3 DNA: TGTGCCTGGAGTGGGATGGGACTCAGCAATCAGCCCCAGCATTTT.

This clone turned up a few times. The chain links TRBV19 to TRBJ1-1; D may be TRBD1 (5 bases). Between the trimmed V and J ends, which lost 7 bases and 0 bases, there was a span of 15 bases. Looked up from germline, CDR1 is LNHDA and CDR2 is SQIVND (reference sequence). This CDR3 is 15 amino acids long. In DNA form, the CDR3 reads TGTGCCAGTAAGCTTCTGACAGCCATGAACACTGAAGCTTTCTTT. Encoded protein: CASKLLTAMNTEAFF.

The V gene is TRBV18, the J gene TRBJ1-5; D gene uncertain. Germline values: CDR1 KGHSH, CDR2 LQKENI. The CDR3 runs to 14 residues. With 0 bases removed from V and 6 bases from J, the gap between germline ends came to 9 bases. The CDR3: CASSPPEQLQPQHF. In DNA form, the CDR3 reads TGTGCCAGCTCACCACCGGAACAGCTTCAGCCCCAGCATTTT.

V is TRBV28 and J is TRBJ2-3, with D hard to call. The CDR3 loop spans 11 amino acids. V gave up 4 bases and J gave up 5 bases, with 4 bases separating them. Germline V gene lookup returns CDR1 MDHEN and CDR2 SYDVKM. The CDR3 bases are TGTGCCAGCAGTTCCGTAGATACGCAGTATTTT. Amino acids: CASSSVDTQYF.

The genes are TRBV29-1 and TRBJ1-2; 7 positions match TRBD1. V dropped 5 bases and J dropped 6; count of bases not matched to a gene: 18. CDR3 length equals 16 residues. Per germline, CDR1 SQVTM and CDR2 ANQGSEA. The CDR3 region is CSVPLEETGLEDGYTF. CDR3 in DNA: TGCAGCGTTCCCCTTGAGGAGACAGGGCTGGAGGATGGCTACACCTTC.

This chain joins TRBV3-1 (or the pseudogene TRBV3-2) and TRBJ2-5, with no clear D. The CDR3 covers 12 residues. The V gene's germline CDR1 is LGHDT and CDR2 YNNKEL (reference sequence). The V gene lost 4 bases and the J gene lost 2 bases, with 5 bases spanning the gap. The CDR3: CASSPRQETQYF. CDR3 in DNA: TGTGCCAGCAGCCCTCGGCAAGAGACCCAGTACTTC.

The genes are TRBV28 and TRBJ2-3, with a weak D call TRBD2 (5 bases). The CDR3 contains 15 residues. V shed 6 bases and J shed 8 bases, with 21 bases lying between them. Per the germline V gene, CDR1 is MDHEN and CDR2 is SYDVKM. The DNA for the CDR3 is TGTGCCAGCAGCCAAATACAGTCGGCGGCGGGTACGCAGTATTTT. Translation gives CASSQIQSAAGTQYF.

In its sample, this clone was seen once. This chain uses TRBV9 with TRBJ2-3, with D perhaps TRBD2 (6 bases). The ends were cut back, 0 bases at V and 4 bases at J, with 12 bases in the middle. Germline CDR1 and CDR2: SGDLS and YYNGEE. CDR3 length: 15 amino acids. The CDR3 nucleotides read TGTGCCAGCAGCGTAGACGGGAGTAATGCAGATACGCAGTATTTT. Translated: CASSVDGSNADTQYF. The full variable domain, its missing parts supplied by reference TRBV9 and TRBJ2-3, is DSGVTQTPKHLITATGQRVTLRCSPRSGDLSVYWYQQSLDQGLQFLIQYYNGEERAKGNILERFSAQQFPDLHSELNLSSLELGDSALYFCASSVDGSNADTQYFGPGTRLTVL.

This clone showed up just a few times. The rearrangement joins TRBV19 to TRBJ2-7; 7 bases agree with TRBD2. Unmatched junction bases numbered 3, after V lost 3 bases and J lost 1 base. The germline CDR1 and CDR2 sequences are LNHDA and SQIVND (reference sequence). This CDR3 contains 14 residues. The CDR3 DNA reads as TGTGCCAGTAGTATGTGGGAGGGGTCCTACGAGCAGTACTTC. It translates to CASSMWEGSYEQYF.

The V call is TRBV3-1 (or the pseudogene TRBV3-2), the J call TRBJ2-2; D not certain. V was shortened by 0 bases and J by 6 bases, with 8 bases between the two germline ends. There are 14 residues in the CDR3. The V gene's germline CDR1 is LGHDT and CDR2 YNNKEL (reference sequence). CDR3: CASSQEAVSGELFF. In DNA, the CDR3 is TGTGCCAGCAGCCAAGAGGCGGTTTCCGGGGAGCTGTTTTTT.

A few counts support this clone. The chain joins TRBV20-1 to TRBJ2-3; TRBD2 aligns across 13 bases. Germline V CDR1 and CDR2: DFQATT, SNEGSKA (reference sequence). V was clipped by 6 bases and J by 6 bases; unmatched bases: 9. This CDR3 has 15 amino acids. CDR3 DNA: TGCAGTGCGAGTACTAGCGGGAGGGCCGTGGATACGCAGTATTTT. Translating it yields CSASTSGRAVDTQYF.

CDR3 coding DNA: TGTGCCAGCAGTGCCCTGGCGGGGATTCGGGCCAACGTCCTGACTTTC. Translating gives CASSALAGIRANVLTF. The chain combines TRBV2 with TRBJ2-6; a possible D gene is TRBD2 (6 bases). V shed 4 bases and J shed 5 bases, with 15 bases lying between them. This CDR3 comprises 16 residues. Germline V lookup: CDR1 SNHLY, CDR2 FYNNEI.

V gene TRBV19 combines with J gene TRBJ2-7; 8 nucleotides match TRBD2. CDR3 length: 14 amino acids. Germline V gene lookup returns CDR1 LNHDA and CDR2 SQIVND (reference sequence). After removal of 5 bases from V and 2 bases from J, the junction contained 5 bases not matched to a gene. The CDR3 is CASSSGGGPYEQYF. CDR3 bases: TGTGCCAGTAGTTCCGGGGGGGGACCCTACGAGCAGTACTTC.

The chain combines TRBV6-5 with TRBJ2-2; D gene unclear. Between the trimmed V and J ends, which lost 6 bases and 5 bases, there was a span of 10 bases. CDR1 is MNHEY and CDR2 is SVGAGI in the germline V gene. CDR3 length: 13 amino acids. The CDR3 coding sequence is TGTGCCAGCAGGCTCACAGTTACCGGGGAGCTGTTTTTT. Translating gives CASRLTVTGELFF.

This clone was observed a few times. This rearrangement joins TRBV28 to TRBJ2-6, with 7 bases that match TRBD1. Trimming at V came to 6 bases and at J to 0 bases, leaving 2 bases not matched to a gene. Germline V gene sequence: CDR1 MDHEN, CDR2 SYDVKM. The CDR3 consists of 15 residues. In DNA, the CDR3 is TGTGCCAGCAGCCCAGGGGGCTCTGGGGCCAACGTCCTGACTTTC. This codes for CASSPGGSGANVLTF.

The gene calls are TRBV30 and TRBJ2-6; 7 positions agree with TRBD1. Germline V gene sequence: CDR1 GTSNPN, CDR2 SVGIG (reference sequence). This CDR3 has 18 amino acids. V was pared by 1 base and J by 0 bases, with 9 bases of the junction left unmatched. The CDR3 coding sequence is TGTGCCTGGAGTGGGCGACAGGGCTGGAGCTCTGGGGCCAACGTCCTGACTTTC. Translated: CAWSGRQGWSSGANVLTF.

This rearrangement joins TRBV5-1 to TRBJ1-5; D is unresolved. Germline lookup yields CDR1 SGHRS and CDR2 YFSETQ. Trimming took 5 bases from V and 5 from J, leaving 17 bases between them. The CDR3 runs 15 residues. Written as DNA, the CDR3 is TGCGCCAGCAGACCAGGTGGCGGGTCGGATCAGCCCCAGCATTTT. Its translation is CASRPGGGSDQPQHF.

In the case of this clone: The junction and the germline gene differ at one end; a read error may be behind it. The chain has TRBV7-7 and TRBJ1-1, with 9 positions matching TRBD1. Germline lookup yields CDR1 SSHAT and CDR2 FNYEAQ (reference sequence). The CDR3 covers 15 residues. The CDR3 DNA follows: TGTGCTAGCAGCCCCCTGGGACAGGGTGGCACTGAAGCTTTCTTT. This translates into CASSPLGQGGTEAFF.

The gene calls are TRBV20-1 and TRBJ1-5; 9 nucleotides agree with TRBD1. Trimming removed 5 bases from V and 9 bases from J; junction bases left unmatched: 20. The CDR3 is made up of 17 amino acids. The germline gives CDR1 DFQATT, CDR2 SNEGSKA (reference sequence). The CDR3 coding sequence is TGCAGTGCTGGTGACCTCCGGTGGGACAGGGAAACGCTGCCCCAGCATTTT. It specifies CSAGDLRWDRETLPQHF.

The V call is TRBV30, the J call TRBJ1-4; the D is unclear. Germline V gene lookup returns CDR1 GTSNPN and CDR2 SVGIG (reference sequence). This CDR3 contains 16 residues. V was clipped by 1 base and J by 0 bases, with 12 bases between them. CDR3 residues: CAWSGATASTNEKLFF. CDR3 sequence (DNA): TGTGCCTGGAGTGGGGCAACGGCCTCAACTAATGAAAAACTGTTTTTT.

The DNA for the CDR3 is TGTGCCAGCAGCTTAGTAGGACAGGGTAACAATGAGCAGTTCTTC. Encoded protein: CASSLVGQGNNEQFF. The J gene is TRBJ2-1, the V gene TRBV7-2, with 8 bases identical to TRBD1. V lost 1 base, J lost 5 bases, and 4 bases stayed unmatched. This CDR3 has 15 residues. From germline, CDR1 is SGHTA and CDR2 FQGNSA. Full variable domain (remainder filled in from reference TRBV7-2 and TRBJ2-1): GAGVSQSPSNKVTEKGKDVELRCDPISGHTALYWYRQSLGQGLEFLIYFQGNSAPDKSGLPSDRFSAERTGGSVSTLTIQRTQQEDSAVYLCASSLVGQGNNEQFFGPGTRLTVL.

The CDR3 sequence: CAIPFGTRGIRNEQFF. Here the CDR3 DNA reads TGTGCCATCCCCTTCGGGACTAGGGGGATAAGGAATGAGCAGTTCTTC. The chain uses TRBV11-3 and TRBJ2-1; the match to TRBD2 covers 8 bases. V lost 10 bases and J lost 7; bases outside the gene matches: 18. CDR1 is SGHNT, CDR2 YENEEA, per germline. The CDR3 is made up of 16 amino acids.

The chain combines TRBV25-1 with TRBJ2-1; a weak D match, TRBD2 (6 bases). Germline CDR1 MGHDK, CDR2 SYGVNS. CDR3 length: 14 amino acids. V was cut by 7 bases and J by 0 bases, with 10 bases left in between. In DNA, the CDR3 is TGTGCCAGCATGGGCGGGGACTCCTACAATGAGCAGTTCTTC. It encodes CASMGGDSYNEQFF.

This clone came up once. V usage is TRBV3-1 (or the pseudogene TRBV3-2) and J usage is TRBJ2-3; 11 bases match TRBD2. Germline CDR1 LGHDT, CDR2 YNNKEL (reference sequence). Trimming at V came to 5 bases and at J to 2 bases, leaving 6 bases not matched to a gene. This CDR3 has 16 residues. As DNA, the CDR3 is TGTGCCAGCAGCGTGACTAGCGGGACCTCCACAGATACGCAGTATTTT. It specifies CASSVTSGTSTDTQYF.

The V and J genes are TRBV28 and TRBJ1-1; the D is unclear. Germline V gene data show CDR1 as MDHEN and CDR2 as SYDVKM. V shed 3 bases and J shed 6 bases, with 8 bases lying between them. The CDR3 extends over 12 amino acids. As DNA, the CDR3 is TGTGCCAGCAGTTTGTCAAGCTCTGAAGCTTTCTTT. Its protein is CASSLSSSEAFF. Based on the CDR3 plus reference TRBV28 and TRBJ1-1, the full variable domain is DVKVTQSSRYLVKRTGEKVFLECVQDMDHENMFWYRQDPGLGLRLIYFSYDVKMKEKGDIPEGYSVSREKKERFSLILESASTNQTSMYLCASSLSSSEAFFGQGTRLTVV.

V gene TRBV11-2 combines with J gene TRBJ1-5; TRBD1 agrees at 8 bases. CDR3 length equals 14 residues. With 4 bases clipped from V and 5 bases from J, the junction kept 4 bases outside the gene matches. Per germline, CDR1 SGHAT and CDR2 FQNNGV. The CDR3: CASSSDRGDQPQHF. The CDR3 DNA follows: TGTGCCAGCAGCTCTGACAGGGGCGATCAGCCCCAGCATTTT.

V is TRBV15 and J is TRBJ1-1; D is unclear. Trimming stripped 8 bases from V and 1 base from J, with 8 bases between. From germline, CDR1 is LNHNV and CDR2 YYDKDF (reference sequence). The CDR3 extends over 12 amino acids. The CDR3 nucleotides are TGTGCCACCCAGGAGGGGAACACTGAAGCTTTCTTT. Protein sequence: CATQEGNTEAFF.

V and J are TRBV5-1 and TRBJ1-5; 7 bases line up with TRBD1. The CDR3 runs to 17 residues. V shed 1 base, J shed 4 bases, and the junction held 11 bases outside the gene matches. Germline CDR1 and CDR2: SGHRS and YFSETQ. The CDR3 here is CASSLNPLRDSNQPQHF. The DNA for the CDR3 is TGCGCCAGCAGCTTGAACCCCCTCCGGGACAGTAATCAGCCCCAGCATTTT.

The rearrangement links TRBV28 to TRBJ1-2, with a possible D match to TRBD1 (5 bases). Germline V gives CDR1 MDHEN, CDR2 SYDVKM. Deletions cut 7 bases from V and 1 base from J, with 16 bases between. The CDR3 totals 15 residues. The CDR3 nucleotides read TGTGCCAGCACCTCTCGATCTCAGGGTAACTATGGCTACACCTTC. Amino acids: CASTSRSQGNYGYTF.

This clone occurred a few times. The chain carries TRBV27 and TRBJ2-7; 10 positions agree with TRBD1. The germline V gene encodes CDR1 MNHEY and CDR2 SMNVEV (reference sequence). The V gene end was trimmed by 7 bases and the J gene end by 2 bases; junction bases not matched to a gene: 5. This CDR3 has 14 residues. The CDR3 coding sequence is TGTGCCAGCAAGGCGGGACAGGGGCCCTACGAGCAGTACTTC. Encoded protein: CASKAGQGPYEQYF.

This clone was seen only a few times. V and J are TRBV5-4 and TRBJ2-7; TRBD2 is a possible D gene (6 bases). V lost 9 bases, J lost 0 bases, and 13 bases lay in between. Germline lookup yields CDR1 SGHNT and CDR2 YYREEE (reference sequence). This CDR3 comprises 13 residues. DNA of the CDR3: TGTGCCACCCGCTCCGGGAGCTCCTACGAGCAGTACTTC. It translates to CATRSGSSYEQYF.

The chain recombines TRBV5-5 with TRBJ2-5; D remains ambiguous. This CDR3 is built from 12 residues. Trimming took off 3 bases at V and 1 base at J, with 4 bases between the two ends. Germline values: CDR1 SGHKS, CDR2 YYEKEE (reference sequence). The CDR3 is CASSSFQETQYF. The DNA of the CDR3 is TGTGCCAGCAGCTCATTCCAAGAGACCCAGTACTTC.